This paragraph reports one T cell receptor beta chain. The data belong to a study of T cell responses to AZD1222 COVID-19 vaccine. The CDR3 runs to 14 residues. The germline V gene has CDR1 KGHSH and CDR2 LQKENI. V was pared by 5 bases and J by 0 bases, with 0 bases of the junction left unmatched. This table comes from immunoSEQ multiplex PCR, and its TCRdb copy is limited to in-frame clones, with some not included. The sample has 250,000 or so clones, more than 80% seen once. V gene TRBV18 combines with J gene TRBJ1-4; TRBD1 matches at 7 bases. This specimen consisted of peripheral blood, obtained on day 0 of AZD1222 vaccination. The TCR was taken from an adult in good health. CDR3: CASSGQATNEKLFF. The CDR3, as DNA: TGTGCCAGCTCAGGACAGGCAACTAATGAAAAACTGTTTTTT. The full variable domain, with the rest looked up from reference TRBV18 and TRBJ1-4, is NAGVMQNPRHLVRRRGQEARLRCSPMKGHSHVYWYRQLPEEGLKFMVYLQKENIIDESGMPKERFSAEFPKEGPSILRIQQVVRGDSAAYFCASSGQATNEKLFFGSGTQLSVL.